The 31 T cell receptor beta chains in this list originate from one sample, sequenced in a study of memory CD4+ T cells and cytomegalovirus serostatus. Single viable CD3+CD4+CD8-CD45RO+ cells were sorted as the memory CD4+ T cells. Using immunoSEQ multiplex PCR, the repertoire was profiled, and TCRdb retains in-frame clones only, with some absent. This sample has about 50,000 clones, with around 80% found just once. The sample was memory CD4+ T cells from blood. The receptors originated from an adult in good health and CMV-seronegative.

This clone appeared a few times. V gene TRBV27 combines with J gene TRBJ1-5; 9 bases align to TRBD1. The CDR3 is 15 amino acids. Germline V gene lookup returns CDR1 MNHEY and CDR2 SMNVEV (reference sequence). Trimming cost V 3 bases and J 4 bases; bases outside gene matches: 4. DNA for the CDR3: TGTGCCAGCAGTTTCCGACAGGGGGGTAATCAGCCCCAGCATTTT. Amino acids: CASSFRQGGNQPQHF.

The chain is built from TRBV6-6 and TRBJ1-2, with a possible D match to TRBD1 (6 bases). CDR1 and CDR2 from the germline V gene are MNHNY and SVGAGI (reference sequence). The germline V and J ends were trimmed by 7 bases and 2 bases, with 14 bases remaining between them. The CDR3 covers 14 residues. CDR3 bases: TGTGCCAGCAACGACCGAACAGGGAACTATGGCTACACCTTC. Translated: CASNDRTGNYGYTF.

V is TRBV4-2 and J is TRBJ2-1; 9 bases line up with TRBD2. The CDR3 extends over 21 amino acids. After removal of 4 bases from V and 3 bases from J, the junction contained 22 bases not matched to a gene. Germline values: CDR1 LGHNA, CDR2 YNFKEQ. The CDR3 loop is CASSPTHTGTSRDPYYNEQFF. CDR3 nucleotides: TGTGCCAGCAGCCCAACCCACACCGGGACTAGCCGCGACCCCTACTACAATGAGCAGTTCTTC.

The CDR3 spells CSVTRGTSGRAGETQYF. The CDR3 DNA is TGCAGCGTAACACGGGGGACTAGCGGGAGGGCCGGGGAGACCCAGTACTTC. The chain joins TRBV29-1 to TRBJ2-5, with TRBD2 identical over 16 bases. The J segment lost 5 bases and the V segment lost 6 bases, leaving 12 bases of the junction unmatched. Germline V CDR1 and CDR2: SQVTM, ANQGSEA. The CDR3 is 17 residues long.

This chain links TRBV12-5 with TRBJ2-2, with D perhaps matching TRBD2 (6 bases). The V end was cut by 7 bases, the J end by 4 bases, with 10 bases between. CDR3 length: 13 residues. Per germline, CDR1 LGHNT and CDR2 FRNRAP. The CDR3, as DNA: TGTGCTAGTGTAGGAGGGGCCACCGGGGAGCTGTTTTTT. Protein sequence: CASVGGATGELFF.

The chain carries TRBV18 and TRBJ1-1; 11 bases agree with TRBD1. V lost 5 bases and J lost 5; bases outside the gene matches: 10. CDR1 and CDR2 from the germline V gene are KGHSH and LQKENI. The CDR3 has 16 amino acids. CDR3 region: CASSSGTGGVQTEAFF. The CDR3 nucleotides read TGTGCCAGCTCATCGGGGACAGGGGGGGTTCAGACTGAAGCTTTCTTT. Complete variable domain (other parts from reference TRBV18 and TRBJ1-1): NAGVMQNPRHLVRRRGQEARLRCSPMKGHSHVYWYRQLPEEGLKFMVYLQKENIIDESGMPKERFSAEFPKEGPSILRIQQVVRGDSAAYFCASSSGTGGVQTEAFFGQGTRLTVV.

The genes are TRBV6-5 and TRBJ2-5; D possibly corresponds to TRBD1 (6 bases). V was cut by 6 bases and J by 5 bases, with 16 bases left in between. The CDR3 contains 14 residues. Germline assignment: CDR1 MNHEY and CDR2 SVGAGI. The CDR3 spells CASSRPQGTETQYF. In DNA form, the CDR3 reads TGTGCCAGCAGCCGACCCCAGGGGACGGAGACCCAGTACTTC.

V and J are TRBV29-1 and TRBJ2-1, with a tentative D call TRBD2 (6 bases). Germline assignment: CDR1 SQVTM and CDR2 ANQGSEA. The length of the CDR3 is 17 residues. V dropped 1 base and J dropped 7 bases, with 23 bases sitting between them. This CDR3 is CSVEGLQRLGGNNEQFF. The CDR3 region has the DNA TGCAGCGTTGAAGGCCTCCAACGATTGGGGGGAAATAATGAGCAGTTCTTC.

J is TRBJ2-5 and V is TRBV7-6, with D uncertain. Trimming pared 1 base from V and 0 bases from J, leaving 3 bases between. This CDR3 has 13 amino acids. Germline CDR1 reads SGHVS; CDR2 reads FNYEAQ. CDR3 DNA sequence: TGTGCCAGCAGCTTAGGACACCAAGAGACCCAGTACTTC. Protein: CASSLGHQETQYF. The full variable domain, with the rest looked up from reference TRBV7-6 and TRBJ2-5, is GAGVSQSPRYKVTKRGQDVALRCDPISGHVSLYWYRQALGQGPEFLTYFNYEAQQDKSGLPNDRFSAERPEGSISTLTIQRTEQRDSAMYRCASSLGHQETQYFGPGTRLLVL.

Turning to this clone: This CDR3 fails to terminate in the conserved phenylalanine or tryptophan, so it likely reflects a read error. The DNA is omitted, as the CDR3 cannot be located on it reliably, and the CDR3 follows TCRdb's listing. V gene TRBV6-1 combines with J gene TRBJ2-7. Per the germline V gene, CDR1 is MNHNS and CDR2 is SASEGT. The CDR3 is 11 residues long, ends included. The CDR3 is CASSFRKDIRL.

This chain joins TRBV4-2 and TRBJ2-5; 10 bases line up with TRBD2. This CDR3 is 18 amino acids long. CDR1 and CDR2 from the germline V gene are LGHNA and YNFKEQ. With V trimmed by 4 bases and J by 2 bases, 13 bases remained unmatched. This chain's CDR3 is CASSPGGSGGARQETQYF. CDR3 in DNA: TGTGCCAGCAGCCCGGGCGGGAGCGGGGGGGCCCGGCAAGAGACCCAGTACTTC.

The chain employs TRBV9 and TRBJ1-3, with a possible D match to TRBD1 (5 bases). There are 15 residues in the CDR3. Trimming stripped 4 bases from V and 2 bases from J, with 13 bases between. CDR1 and CDR2 from the germline V gene are SGDLS and YYNGEE. The CDR3 loop is CASSRPTGAGNTIYF. Written as DNA, the CDR3 is TGTGCCAGCAGCCGCCCTACGGGGGCTGGAAACACCATATATTTT.

Comment on this clone: Other nucleotide sequences in the sample specify the same CDR3. This sequence joins TRBV9 and TRBJ1-6; D not certain. The V gene's germline CDR1 is SGDLS and CDR2 YYNGEE. CDR3 length: 14 amino acids. The ends were cut back, 0 bases at V and 7 bases at J, with 8 bases in the middle. The chain's CDR3 is CASSVVAENSPLHF. The CDR3, as DNA: TGTGCCAGCAGCGTAGTGGCAGAAAATTCACCCCTCCACTTT. Full variable domain (rest looked up from reference TRBV9 and TRBJ1-6): DSGVTQTPKHLITATGQRVTLRCSPRSGDLSVYWYQQSLDQGLQFLIQYYNGEERAKGNILERFSAQQFPDLHSELNLSSLELGDSALYFCASSVVAENSPLHFGNGTRLTVT.

This rearrangement joins TRBV28 to TRBJ1-1; no clear D gene. The V end was cut by 2 bases, the J end by 0 bases, with 13 bases between. CDR1 is MDHEN, CDR2 SYDVKM, per germline. This CDR3 is 16 amino acids long. The CDR3 coding sequence is TGTGCCAGCAGTTTAATGGGCAGATCCATGAACACTGAAGCTTTCTTT. Its translation is CASSLMGRSMNTEAFF.

The rearrangement joins TRBV6-5 to TRBJ2-3; TRBD2 matches at 8 bases. Germline V lookup: CDR1 MNHEY, CDR2 SVGAGI. J was trimmed by 3 bases and V by 0 bases; bases with no gene match: 2. The CDR3 runs 15 residues. The CDR3 sequence is CASSYSRGVTDTQYF. DNA for the CDR3: TGTGCCAGCAGTTACTCGCGGGGGGTAACAGATACGCAGTATTTT.

This clone has a handful of counts. The V and J genes are TRBV19 and TRBJ2-2; the D is unclear. Germline assignment: CDR1 LNHDA and CDR2 SQIVND (reference sequence). V gave up 3 bases and J gave up 7 bases, with 15 bases separating them. The CDR3 length is 15 residues. CDR3 in amino acids: CASSISRATDGELFF. CDR3 coding DNA: TGTGCCAGTAGTATTTCTCGGGCAACGGACGGGGAGCTGTTTTTT.

As regards this clone: Just one base apart from a much larger clone, this may be a read error. The chain links TRBV13 to TRBJ1-6, with D unresolved. The CDR3 has 15 residues. Germline V gene data show CDR1 as PRHDT and CDR2 as FYEKMQ (reference sequence). V lost 2 bases and J 0 bases, leaving 5 bases between the germline ends. The CDR3 DNA follows: TGTGCCAGCAGCTTACTGAGCTCCTATAATTCACCCCTCCACTTT. It encodes CASSLLSSYNSPLHF.

This CDR3 reads CAWSGREPGGYTF. The CDR3 DNA reads as TGTGCCTGGAGTGGTAGGGAGCCGGGTGGCTACACCTTC. The rearrangement joins TRBV30 to TRBJ1-2; D unresolved. CDR1 is GTSNPN, CDR2 SVGIG, per germline (reference sequence). The CDR3 spans 13 residues. V was pared by 1 base and J by 7 bases, with 13 bases between.

The chain carries TRBV6-5 and TRBJ2-1, with D possibly matching TRBD1 (5 bases). The CDR3 contains 14 residues. Germline CDR1 and CDR2: MNHEY and SVGAGI. V lost 2 bases and J lost 4, with 9 bases in between. The CDR3 region is CASSYRGAYNEQFF. The CDR3 nucleotides read TGTGCCAGCAGTTACAGGGGTGCATACAATGAGCAGTTCTTC.

This clone turned up a few times. The chain uses TRBV5-4 and TRBJ1-1, with D unresolved. The CDR3 runs to 15 residues. Looked up from germline, CDR1 is SGHNT and CDR2 is YYREEE (reference sequence). Trimming removed 0 bases from V and 1 base from J, with 10 bases in between. The CDR3 nucleotides read TGTGCCAGCAGCTTGGGGAGGGCTCCGAACACTGAAGCTTTCTTT. This gives the protein CASSLGRAPNTEAFF. The variable domain in full, with the rest retrieved from reference TRBV5-4 and TRBJ1-1, is ETGVTQSPTHLIKTRGQQVTLRCSSQSGHNTVSWYQQALGQGPQFIFQYYREEENGRGNFPPRFSGLQFPNYSSELNVNALELDDSALYLCASSLGRAPNTEAFFGQGTRLTVV.

V and J are TRBV15 and TRBJ2-3; tentatively, D is TRBD1 (5 bases). Trimming pared 8 bases from V and 2 bases from J, leaving 11 bases between. The CDR3 is 13 residues long. Germline CDR1 and CDR2: LNHNV and YYDKDF (reference sequence). The CDR3 region has the DNA TGTGCCACCGGGGCACCCTTCACAGATACGCAGTATTTT. Residues: CATGAPFTDTQYF.

The rearrangement joins TRBV28 to TRBJ2-6; D ambiguous. Per the germline V gene, CDR1 is MDHEN and CDR2 is SYDVKM. There are 15 residues in the CDR3. Trimming removed 4 bases at V and 0 bases at J, with 7 bases between. CDR3 bases: TGTGCCAGCAGTTCCACGGGCTCTGGGGCCAACGTCCTGACTTTC. This gives the protein CASSSTGSGANVLTF.

This clone was counted between two and nine times. J is TRBJ1-2 and V is TRBV2; the D is unclear. V gave up 4 bases and J gave up 4 bases, with 7 bases separating them. This CDR3 region has 12 residues. Germline V lookup: CDR1 SNHLY, CDR2 FYNNEI. The CDR3: CASSVQTYGYTF. DNA of the CDR3: TGTGCCAGCAGTGTGCAGACCTATGGCTACACCTTC.

Here the CDR3 reads CASSERDSAYEQYF. DNA for the CDR3: TGTGCCAGCAGTGAAAGGGACAGTGCCTACGAGCAGTACTTC. This rearrangement joins TRBV25-1 to TRBJ2-7, with 7 bases matching TRBD1. With V trimmed by 2 bases and J by 2 bases, 3 bases remained unmatched. In germline, CDR1 is MGHDK, CDR2 SYGVNS. The CDR3 covers 14 residues.

The CDR3 coding sequence is TGTGCCAGCAGTGTGGGGGGCGCGGGCACTGAAGCTTTCTTT. Residues: CASSVGGAGTEAFF. The chain employs TRBV25-1 and TRBJ1-1, with a possible D match to TRBD1 (6 bases). CDR3 size: 14 residues. CDR1 MGHDK and CDR2 SYGVNS come from the germline V gene. V lost 4 bases, J lost 4 bases, and 13 bases lay in between.

This clone was recorded a few times. The chain is built from TRBV2 and TRBJ1-1; tentatively, D is TRBD1 (6 bases). Deletions cut 7 bases from V and 4 bases from J, with 13 bases between. This CDR3 region has 13 residues. In germline, CDR1 is SNHLY, CDR2 FYNNEI. As DNA, the CDR3 is TGTGCCAGCACTGACAGGTCCAGCACTGAAGCTTTCTTT. Encoded protein: CASTDRSSTEAFF.

The chain uses TRBV7-6 and TRBJ2-1, with D tentatively TRBD1 or TRBD2 (6 bases each). V was clipped by 3 bases and J by 3 bases, with 12 bases between them. CDR3 length: 15 amino acids. Germline V gene sequence: CDR1 SGHVS, CDR2 FNYEAQ. The CDR3 sequence is CASSLGGQSYNEQFF. In nucleotides, the CDR3 is TGTGCCAGCAGCTTGGGGGGCCAAAGCTACAATGAGCAGTTCTTC. Complete variable domain (other parts from reference TRBV7-6 and TRBJ2-1): GAGVSQSPRYKVTKRGQDVALRCDPISGHVSLYWYRQALGQGPEFLTYFNYEAQQDKSGLPNDRFSAERPEGSISTLTIQRTEQRDSAMYRCASSLGGQSYNEQFFGPGTRLTVL.

This clone was found a few times. The rearrangement links TRBV25-1 to TRBJ1-2; 9 nucleotides match TRBD1. Germline CDR1 is MGHDK and CDR2 is SYGVNS. This CDR3 region has 14 residues. J was trimmed by 4 bases and V by 4 bases; bases with no gene match: 4. DNA for the CDR3: TGTGCCAGCAGTGCCGGGACAGGGACCTATGGCTACACCTTC. Translation: CASSAGTGTYGYTF.

The J gene is TRBJ2-7, the V gene TRBV18, with D perhaps given as TRBD1 or TRBD2 (6 bases each). The CDR3 is 16 residues long. Germline assignment: CDR1 KGHSH and CDR2 LQKENI. V dropped 3 bases and J dropped 5 bases, with 20 bases sitting between them. The CDR3 DNA reads as TGTGCCAGCTCACCGCGGGGACAAGGCCTACACAACGAGCAGTACTTC. It is translated as CASSPRGQGLHNEQYF. The full variable domain, in which reference TRBV18 and TRBJ2-7 provide the parts outside the CDR3, is NAGVMQNPRHLVRRRGQEARLRCSPMKGHSHVYWYRQLPEEGLKFMVYLQKENIIDESGMPKERFSAEFPKEGPSILRIQQVVRGDSAAYFCASSPRGQGLHNEQYFGPGTRLTVT.

The CDR3 loop reads CASSITGGKSEAFF. CDR3 DNA sequence: TGTGCCAGCAGCATCACAGGGGGCAAGTCTGAAGCTTTCTTT. This rearrangement joins TRBV7-8 to TRBJ1-1, with 9 bases matching TRBD1. Germline V CDR1 and CDR2: SGHVS, FQNEAQ. J was trimmed by 6 bases and V by 5 bases; bases with no gene match: 7. The CDR3 is made up of 14 amino acids.

This sequence joins TRBV7-9 and TRBJ2-7; 7 nucleotides match TRBD2. V was clipped by 5 bases and J by 6 bases; unmatched bases: 7. Looked up from germline, CDR1 is SEHNR and CDR2 is FQNEAQ (reference sequence). The CDR3 extends over 13 amino acids. The DNA of the CDR3 is TGTGCCAGCAGCCCCCTGGGGGGGGGCGAGCAGTACTTC. This translates into CASSPLGGGEQYF.